These 14 T cell receptor beta chains were sequenced from one sample in a study of T cell responses to AZD1222 COVID-19 vaccine. Data came from immunoSEQ multiplex PCR; TCRdb stores just in-frame clones and leaves some out. The data hold just under 85,000 clones, with approximately 87% observed a single time. The sequences come from peripheral blood, collected on day 0 of AZD1222 vaccination. The origin of the receptors is an adult in good health.

V usage is TRBV10-1 and J usage is TRBJ1-1; 9 bases fit TRBD1. The germline gives CDR1 WNHNN, CDR2 SYGVQD (reference sequence). The CDR3 is 15 residues long. V was clipped by 4 bases and J by 4 bases; unmatched bases: 7. CDR3 sequence (DNA): TGCGCCAGCAGTGTGGACAGGGGTGAGTCCACTGAAGCTTTCTTT. As protein: CASSVDRGESTEAFF.

V is TRBV2 and J is TRBJ2-1; 13 bases line up with TRBD2. The CDR3 runs 17 residues. Germline-derived CDR1 and CDR2 are SNHLY and FYNNEI. The V and J ends lost 0 bases and 13 bases, in that order; junction bases with no gene match: 12. The CDR3 sequence: CASSEARTSGRNGGQFF. The DNA of the CDR3 is TGTGCCAGCAGTGAAGCCCGGACTAGCGGGAGAAACGGCGGACAGTTCTTC.

This sequence joins TRBV19 and TRBJ2-2, with D tentatively TRBD1 (6 bases). Trimming stripped 7 bases from V and 0 bases from J, with 15 bases between. The CDR3 sequence is 16 residues long. Germline V gene sequence: CDR1 LNHDA, CDR2 SQIVND (reference sequence). The CDR3 spells CASNKRGFANTGELFF. In DNA form, the CDR3 reads TGTGCCAGTAACAAGAGGGGGTTTGCGAACACCGGGGAGCTGTTTTTT.

The CDR3 region has the DNA TGCGCCAGCAGCTTGGAGACAGATCCCCGGAACGAGCAGTACTTC. Protein product: CASSLETDPRNEQYF. The chain is built from TRBV5-1 and TRBJ2-7; a weak D match, TRBD1 (5 bases). The V gene lost 0 bases and the J gene lost 5 bases, with 15 bases spanning the gap. The CDR3 is 15 amino acids. The germline V gene encodes CDR1 SGHRS and CDR2 YFSETQ.

The chain has TRBV9 and TRBJ2-1; 11 nucleotides line up with TRBD2. The CDR3 totals 20 residues. Germline V CDR1 and CDR2: SGDLS, YYNGEE. J gave up 7 bases and V 0 bases, and 18 bases lay outside the gene matches. CDR3 amino acids: CASSVGLGLAVKTVGNEQFF. As DNA, the CDR3 is TGTGCCAGCAGCGTAGGTCTGGGACTAGCGGTAAAAACGGTAGGGAATGAGCAGTTCTTC.

The gene calls are TRBV6-5 and TRBJ1-6; D possibly corresponds to TRBD1 (6 bases). V was clipped by 2 bases and J by 9 bases, with 17 bases between them. Germline-derived CDR1 and CDR2 are MNHEY and SVGAGI. This CDR3 region has 16 residues. The DNA of the CDR3 is TGTGCCAGCAGTTACATGGTTCAGGGGCCGGTTTCACCCCTCCACTTT. Protein: CASSYMVQGPVSPLHF.

This chain connects TRBV21-1 to TRBJ2-1; the table's D gene call, TRBD2, was not cross checked with the DNA. TRBV21-1 is marked as a pseudogene. CDR3 length: 20 residues. CDR3 DNA sequence: TGTGCCAGCAGCAAAGCCAAAAATCTAGCGGGAGGGACGGGGTGCAATGAGCAGTTCTTC. This translates into CASSKAKNLAGGTGCNEQFF.

This chain links TRBV30 with TRBJ1-4; D ambiguous. V lost 3 bases and J 3 bases, leaving 14 bases between the germline ends. Germline CDR1 is GTSNPN and CDR2 is SVGIG (reference sequence). CDR3 length equals 15 residues. As DNA, the CDR3 is TGTGCCTGGAGCTGGGTAGGATCGTCTAATGAAAAACTGTTTTTT. It is translated as CAWSWVGSSNEKLFF.

The chain couples TRBV6-6 to TRBJ2-7; D may match TRBD1 or TRBD2 (5 bases each). V shed 3 bases and J shed 9 bases, with 12 bases lying between them. Germline V gene data show CDR1 as MNHNY and CDR2 as SVGAGI (reference sequence). This CDR3 region has 12 residues. The CDR3 loop reads CASSYARDGQYF. Here the CDR3 DNA reads TGTGCCAGCAGTTATGCCAGGGACGGGCAGTACTTC.

The CDR3 DNA sequence: TGCAGCGTTGACTCAGGGGGTAAGAACTATGGCTACACCTTC. Translation: CSVDSGGKNYGYTF. This chain uses TRBV29-1 with TRBJ1-2; 7 bases line up with TRBD1. CDR3 length equals 14 residues. Germline CDR1 reads SQVTM; CDR2 reads ANQGSEA. The V and J ends lost 3 bases and 2 bases, in that order; junction bases with no gene match: 6.

This clone was counted once. CDR3 amino acids: CASSLEGRGTYNEQFF. CDR3 coding DNA: TGTGCCAGCAGCTTAGAAGGCAGGGGAACCTACAATGAGCAGTTCTTC. The V gene is TRBV7-8, the J gene TRBJ2-1; D might be TRBD1 (6 bases). The V gene lost 1 base and the J gene lost 2 bases, with 12 bases spanning the gap. The CDR3 totals 16 residues. The germline V gene has CDR1 SGHVS and CDR2 FQNEAQ.

This clone was recorded only once. The V call is TRBV11-2, the J call TRBJ2-7; 9 bases are shared with TRBD2. This CDR3 is built from 15 residues. V lost 10 bases, J lost 5 bases, and 15 bases stayed unmatched. In germline, CDR1 is SGHAT, CDR2 FQNNGV. The CDR3 bases are TGTGCCACCTACCCTTTAGCGGGAGACCCCCACGAGCAGTACTTC. This gives the protein CATYPLAGDPHEQYF.

This rearrangement joins TRBV28 to TRBJ1-5; tentatively, D is TRBD1 (6 bases). CDR3 length: 15 residues. CDR1 and CDR2 (germline): MDHEN, SYDVKM. The ends were cut back, 6 bases at V and 5 bases at J, with 17 bases in the middle. The CDR3 DNA reads TGTGCCAGCAGACTACAGGGTGCTTCGTATCAGCCCCAGCATTTT. This gives the protein CASRLQGASYQPQHF.

The gene calls are TRBV11-1 and TRBJ2-5; 8 nucleotides align to TRBD1. From germline, CDR1 is SGHAT and CDR2 FQDESV (reference sequence). After removal of 5 bases from V and 2 bases from J, the junction contained 4 bases not matched to a gene. The CDR3 spans 14 residues. CDR3 amino acids: CASSGGTGQETQYF. The DNA for the CDR3 is TGTGCCAGCAGCGGGGGGACAGGACAAGAGACCCAGTACTTC.